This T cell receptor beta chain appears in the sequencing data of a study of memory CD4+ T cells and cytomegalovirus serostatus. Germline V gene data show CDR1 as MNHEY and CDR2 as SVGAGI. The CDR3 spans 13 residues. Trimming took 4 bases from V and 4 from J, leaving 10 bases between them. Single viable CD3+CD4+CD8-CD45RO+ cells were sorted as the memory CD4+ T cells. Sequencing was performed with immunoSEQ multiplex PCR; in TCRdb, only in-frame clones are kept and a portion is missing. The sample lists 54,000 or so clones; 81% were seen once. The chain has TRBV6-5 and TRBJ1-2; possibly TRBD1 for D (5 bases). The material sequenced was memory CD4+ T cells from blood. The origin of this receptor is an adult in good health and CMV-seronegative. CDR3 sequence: CASSSGTLYGYTF. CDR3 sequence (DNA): TGTGCCAGCAGTTCCGGGACCCTCTATGGCTACACCTTC.